This entry concerns a single T cell receptor (beta chain). This record belongs to a study of shared clonotypes between healthy human individuals. CDR3 length: 15 residues. V shed 5 bases and J 6 bases; nucleotides not matched to a gene: 9. Germline V lookup: CDR1 SGHTA, CDR2 FQGNSA. It was into CD45RA+ naive and CD45RA-negative memory subsets that the CD4+ cells were split. Sequenced by immunoSEQ multiplex PCR; TCRdb stores in-frame clones only, minus some. The sample lists more than 2 million clones; roughly 96% were seen once. V gene TRBV7-2 combines with J gene TRBJ2-1; 8 bases line up with TRBD2. Sequences were obtained from naive CD4+ T cells sorted from blood. As for subset: CD45RA+ positively selected. The clonotype comes from a young man in good health. The CDR3 is CASSPSGSLANEQFF. The CDR3 DNA is TGTGCCAGCAGCCCGAGCGGGAGTCTCGCCAATGAGCAGTTCTTC.